The present entry profiles one TCR beta chain with its context. The entry originates in a study of human T cells and chemical hapten exposure. TCRdb re-called the RACE reads with MiXCR, one entry per CDR3 protein. Of around 130,000 distinct CDR3 sequences detected, approximately 9.5% appear once; the ten largest clones hold approximately 2%. Time point given: healthy volunteer bleed at 2 weeks. Before extraction, the whole blood was not fractionated, and total RNA was taken from it. V was pared by 1 base and J by 6 bases, with 4 bases of the junction left unmatched. This CDR3 is 13 amino acids long. CDR1 and CDR2 (germline): SQVTM, ANQGSEA.

V is TRBV29-1 and J is TRBJ1-1, with 8 bases that match TRBD1. The sequence came from a male donor in good health. Some clones in this sample may be carry-over from other donors' samples. Sequencing was done on a sample of whole blood. DNA of the CDR3: TGCAGCGTTGAAGGTGGACAGGGATCTGAAGCTTTCTTT. This translates into CSVEGGQGSEAFF.